The TCR beta chain described here comes from a study of T cell clonotyping in hematopoietic cell transplantation. Study-wide background: Recipient samples before transplant were obtained post-cytoreduction.

In the case of this clone: The antigen is unknown.

The CDR3 consists of 16 residues. CDR1 is SGHVS and CDR2 is FQNEAQ in the germline V gene. V dropped 3 bases and J dropped 2 bases, with 15 bases sitting between them. TCRdb's table, derived via immunoSEQ multiplex PCR, lists solely in-frame clones and lacks some. The data show about 41,000 clones, about four fifths seen once. Time point indicated: recipient sample about 28 days before transplant, after cytoreduction. Regarding the study as a whole: Recipient TCR diversity dropped after transplant; expanded clonotypes rose from day 30 to 180. No sorting was done, leaving CD4 and CD8 contributions mixed. Broader posttransplant TCR repertoire diversity was predicted by graft donor and pretransplant recipient Inverse Simpson Index values.

This sequence joins TRBV7-8 and TRBJ2-3; the D gene is possibly TRBD2 (6 bases). The receptor was derived from a man aged 60 to 75 with myelodysplastic syndrome. Some clones in this sample may be carry-over from other donors' samples. The starting material was peripheral blood mononuclear cells, obtained before stem cell transplant. The CDR3 DNA follows: TGTGCCAGCAGCTTCCTACCGGGACTGGCCACAGATACGCAGTATTTT. Translating gives CASSFLPGLATDTQYF.